A single sample is the source of the 30 T cell receptor beta chains below, sequenced in a study of T cell repertoires in cytomegalovirus infection. TCRdb called the reads again in MiXCR, with one record for every CDR3 protein. The sample holds about 310,000 distinct CDR3 sequences, 15% to 20% seen once. The sequenced material came from PBMCs. These receptors originate from a human donor in good health (CMV status not recorded). Some clones in this sample may be carry-over from other donors' samples.

The chain links TRBV20-1 to TRBJ2-3; TRBD2 aligns across 10 bases. Per the germline V gene, CDR1 is DFQATT and CDR2 is SNEGSKA (reference sequence). CDR3 length: 18 residues. The V and J ends lost 0 bases and 3 bases, in that order; junction bases with no gene match: 12. CDR3 coding DNA: TGCAGTGCTAGAGAGGGGGGGGGTAGCGGGGGGTCTACAGATACGCAGTATTTT. Amino acids: CSAREGGGSGGSTDTQYF.

This clonotype was counted many times. V and J are TRBV7-6 and TRBJ1-1; 7 bases map to TRBD1. The germline V gene encodes CDR1 SGHVS and CDR2 FNYEAQ. This CDR3 contains 14 residues. With V trimmed by 5 bases and J by 5 bases, 8 bases remained unmatched. The CDR3 coding sequence is TGTGCCAGCAGCCCAGGGGGGCGCGGGACTGAAGCTTTCTTT. Its translation is CASSPGGRGTEAFF. Full variable domain (remainder filled in from reference TRBV7-6 and TRBJ1-1): GAGVSQSPRYKVTKRGQDVALRCDPISGHVSLYWYRQALGQGPEFLTYFNYEAQQDKSGLPNDRFSAERPEGSISTLTIQRTEQRDSAMYRCASSPGGRGTEAFFGQGTRLTVV.

This clonotype was seen many times. The V call is TRBV7-9, the J call TRBJ1-2; 7 bases line up with TRBD1. Germline values: CDR1 SEHNR, CDR2 FQNEAQ (reference sequence). The ends lost 5 bases at V and 0 bases at J; junction bases unmatched: 6. The CDR3 is 15 amino acids. The CDR3 loop reads CASSPGTVANYGYTF. As DNA, the CDR3 is TGTGCCAGCAGCCCCGGGACAGTAGCTAACTATGGCTACACCTTC.

This clonotype was counted between two and nine times. The chain carries TRBV6-1 and TRBJ2-7, with TRBD2 matching over 13 bases. The germline V gene has CDR1 MNHNS and CDR2 SASEGT. Trimming cost V 4 bases and J 3 bases; bases outside gene matches: 3. CDR3 length: 15 amino acids. CDR3 residues: CASSGGLAGFYEQYF. CDR3 nucleotides: TGTGCCAGCAGTGGGGGACTAGCGGGGTTCTACGAGCAGTACTTC.

This clonotype appeared many times. This rearrangement joins TRBV7-2 to TRBJ2-7; 7 nucleotides align to TRBD2. CDR1 and CDR2 (germline): SGHTA, FQGNSA. Trimming at V came to 1 base and at J to 3 bases, leaving 9 bases not matched to a gene. The CDR3 length is 16 residues. CDR3 DNA: TGTGCCAGCAGCTTAGGGGGGGGGATCTCGAGCTACGAGCAGTACTTC. This codes for CASSLGGGISSYEQYF. Full variable domain (missing parts from reference TRBV7-2 and TRBJ2-7): GAGVSQSPSNKVTEKGKDVELRCDPISGHTALYWYRQSLGQGLEFLIYFQGNSAPDKSGLPSDRFSAERTGGSVSTLTIQRTQQEDSAVYLCASSLGGGISSYEQYFGPGTRLTVT.

This clonotype was found a few times. The chain links TRBV28 to TRBJ2-2; TRBD2 aligns across 11 bases. J gave up 3 bases and V 3 bases, and 9 bases lay outside the gene matches. CDR3 length: 18 amino acids. The germline V gene has CDR1 MDHEN and CDR2 SYDVKM. The CDR3 coding sequence is TGTGCCAGCAGTTTTCAGTGGACTAGCGGGTTCTACACCGGGGAGCTGTTTTTT. Amino acids: CASSFQWTSGFYTGELFF.

This clonotype was detected once. The chain carries TRBV12-3 or TRBV12-4 and TRBJ2-7; TRBD1 matches 11 bases. The CDR3 has 12 amino acids. J gave up 13 bases and V 5 bases, and 7 bases lay outside the gene matches. The CDR3 region is CASSRTGGISYF. CDR3 sequence (DNA): TGTGCCAGCAGTCGGACAGGGGGCATTAGCTACTTC.

The chain recombines TRBV10-3 with TRBJ1-1; D unresolved. The germline CDR1 and CDR2 sequences are ENHRY and SYGVKD. This CDR3 has 13 residues. V was clipped by 3 bases and J by 0 bases, with 5 bases between them. The CDR3 DNA sequence: TGTGCCATCAGTGATGGGTTGAACACTGAAGCTTTCTTT. The encoded protein is CAISDGLNTEAFF.

This clonotype was seen ten or more times. This chain links TRBV12-3 or TRBV12-4 with TRBJ1-3; the D is unclear. V shed 8 bases and J shed 3 bases, with 20 bases lying between them. The CDR3 sequence is 16 residues long. The CDR3 region is CASHVGSGFRGNTIYF. The CDR3 coding sequence is TGTGCCAGCCACGTCGGGTCGGGGTTCCGTGGAAACACCATATATTTT.

This rearrangement joins TRBV18 to TRBJ2-2; D tentatively fits TRBD1 or TRBD2 (5 bases each). V lost 3 bases and J lost 2, with 13 bases in between. The germline V gene has CDR1 KGHSH and CDR2 LQKENI. CDR3 length: 16 amino acids. CDR3 loop: CASSPSGTVNTGELFF. DNA for the CDR3: TGTGCCAGCTCACCGTCCGGGACGGTAAACACCGGGGAGCTGTTTTTT.

This clonotype has a count of ten or more. The J gene is TRBJ2-2, the V gene TRBV7-6, with D possibly TRBD1 on 6 matching bases. CDR1 is SGHVS and CDR2 is FNYEAQ in the germline V gene. The CDR3 loop spans 14 amino acids. Trimming left V 5 bases short and J 6 bases short, with 13 bases between. CDR3 sequence: CASSNGAGAGELFF. CDR3 bases: TGTGCCAGCAGCAATGGGGCAGGGGCCGGGGAGCTGTTTTTT.

The chain recombines TRBV20-1 with TRBJ1-5, with no clear D. The CDR3 extends over 14 amino acids. Per the germline V gene, CDR1 is DFQATT and CDR2 is SNEGSKA (reference sequence). With 6 bases removed from V and 2 bases from J, the gap between germline ends came to 14 bases. The CDR3 DNA reads TGCAGTGCCTTTGAGGGTCCTGGCAATCAGCCCCAGCATTTT. Residues: CSAFEGPGNQPQHF.

This clonotype was detected ten times or more. This chain links TRBV12-3 or TRBV12-4 with TRBJ1-3; 7 bases match TRBD1. V shed 6 bases and J 1 base; nucleotides not matched to a gene: 15. The CDR3 has 18 amino acids. The CDR3 loop is CASRSDRVMIRSGNTIYF. Here the CDR3 DNA reads TGTGCCAGCAGGTCCGACAGGGTTATGATTCGGTCTGGAAACACCATATATTTT.

This clonotype was observed a few times. This rearrangement joins TRBV20-1 to TRBJ2-7; 7 bases are a match to TRBD2. The CDR3 loop spans 12 amino acids. Germline V gene data show CDR1 as DFQATT and CDR2 as SNEGSKA (reference sequence). Trimming cost V 5 bases and J 3 bases; bases outside gene matches: 4. CDR3 DNA: TGCAGTGCTTGGGGGGGGGTCTACGAGCAGTACTTC. It codes for CSAWGGVYEQYF.

This clonotype has only a few counts. The chain recombines TRBV5-1 with TRBJ1-1, with D perhaps TRBD1 (5 bases). From germline, CDR1 is SGHRS and CDR2 YFSETQ. Trimming took 1 base from V and 2 from J, leaving 12 bases between them. CDR3 length: 15 amino acids. CDR3 nucleotides: TGCGCCAGCAGCTTGAGTGAGAGGGGCAACACTGAAGCTTTCTTT. Protein: CASSLSERGNTEAFF.

Only a few counts were recorded for this clonotype. The chain carries TRBV18 and TRBJ1-5, with 7 bases matching TRBD1. The trim removed 6 bases at V and 2 bases at J, leaving 4 bases unmatched. The germline V gene encodes CDR1 KGHSH and CDR2 LQKENI. CDR3 length: 14 residues. The CDR3 DNA sequence: TGTGCCAGCTCGGATACAGGGGGCAATCAGCCCCAGCATTTT. Translation gives CASSDTGGNQPQHF.

This clonotype was detected only a few times. The rearrangement links TRBV6-5 to TRBJ1-1; the D is unclear. This CDR3 spans 12 amino acids. Per the germline V gene, CDR1 is MNHEY and CDR2 is SVGAGI. Trimming took off 10 bases at V and 1 base at J, with 10 bases between the two ends. The CDR3 here is CATRGRNTEAFF. As DNA, the CDR3 is TGTGCCACCCGAGGGAGGAACACTGAAGCTTTCTTT.

This clonotype was detected ten times or more. The CDR3 loop reads CSARDRWTGGGYTF. The CDR3 DNA reads as TGCAGTGCTAGAGATCGATGGACAGGGGGCGGCTACACCTTC. V usage is TRBV20-1 and J usage is TRBJ1-2; 11 bases map to TRBD1. This CDR3 spans 14 amino acids. The V gene's germline CDR1 is DFQATT and CDR2 SNEGSKA (reference sequence). V lost 0 bases to trimming and J lost 8 bases; unmatched junction nucleotides: 5.

The chain employs TRBV5-1 and TRBJ1-1; the match to TRBD1 covers 7 bases. V dropped 5 bases and J dropped 5; count of bases not matched to a gene: 9. Germline V lookup: CDR1 SGHRS, CDR2 YFSETQ. The CDR3 contains 14 residues. The CDR3 loop is CASSPDRVGTEAFF. For the CDR3, the DNA is TGCGCCAGCAGTCCCGACAGGGTCGGAACTGAAGCTTTCTTT.

At least ten counts were recorded for this clonotype. The chain carries TRBV19 and TRBJ1-1, with a possible D match to TRBD1 (5 bases). CDR3 length: 14 amino acids. Trimming stripped 7 bases from V and 4 bases from J, with 16 bases between. The germline gives CDR1 LNHDA, CDR2 SQIVND (reference sequence). The CDR3 region has the DNA TGTGCCAGTAAAGTTCATGGTGGGACCACTGAAGCTTTCTTT. Translating gives CASKVHGGTTEAFF.

The sample holds many counts of this clonotype. V usage is TRBV7-2 and J usage is TRBJ2-2, with 8 positions matching TRBD1. CDR1 is SGHTA, CDR2 FQGNSA, per germline. The CDR3 extends over 15 amino acids. V trimming: 1 base; J trimming: 5 bases; junction bases outside the gene matches: 3. This chain's CDR3 is CASSLGTGITGELFF. In DNA form, the CDR3 reads TGTGCCAGCAGCTTAGGGACAGGGATAACCGGGGAGCTGTTTTTT. Full variable domain (rest looked up from reference TRBV7-2 and TRBJ2-2): GAGVSQSPSNKVTEKGKDVELRCDPISGHTALYWYRQSLGQGLEFLIYFQGNSAPDKSGLPSDRFSAERTGGSVSTLTIQRTQQEDSAVYLCASSLGTGITGELFFGEGSRLTVL.

Ten or more counts support this clonotype. The J gene is TRBJ2-7, the V gene TRBV7-6; perhaps TRBD1 as D (6 bases). This CDR3 region has 13 residues. Trimming took 4 bases from V and 2 from J, leaving 9 bases between them. Germline-derived CDR1 and CDR2 are SGHVS and FNYEAQ. The CDR3 here is CASSSYRAYEQYF. CDR3 sequence (DNA): TGTGCCAGCAGCTCTTACAGGGCCTACGAGCAGTACTTC.

There are a few counts of this clonotype. The rearrangement uses TRBV2 and TRBJ2-5; TRBD2 aligns across 12 bases. V was pared by 6 bases and J by 5 bases, with 7 bases of the junction left unmatched. The germline CDR1 and CDR2 sequences are SNHLY and FYNNEI. The CDR3 runs to 15 residues. CDR3 DNA: TGTGCCAGCAGCCTAGGACTAGCGGGGATTGAGACCCAGTACTTC. Protein product: CASSLGLAGIETQYF.

V and J are TRBV6-2 or TRBV6-3 and TRBJ1-5, with 7 bases identical to TRBD1. V lost 6 bases and J lost 5; bases outside the gene matches: 13. Germline assignment: CDR1 MNHEY and CDR2 SVGEGT. This CDR3 is built from 16 residues. The CDR3 spells CASSREGRGKHQPQHF. DNA for the CDR3: TGTGCCAGCAGCCGAGAGGGCAGGGGGAAACATCAGCCCCAGCATTTT.

There are a few counts of this clonotype. The germline gene is not matched at one end of the junction; a read error may be the cause. The V call is TRBV20-1, the J call TRBJ2-7; D unresolved. The germline CDR1 and CDR2 sequences are DFQATT and SNEGSKA (reference sequence). This CDR3 is built from 14 residues. The CDR3 coding sequence is TGCAGTGCTAGCGGCCCCCCAGACTCCCACGAGCAGTACTTC. This sequence encodes CSASGPPDSHEQYF.

V is TRBV20-1 and J is TRBJ1-2; the D is unclear. Between the trimmed V and J ends, which lost 6 bases and 3 bases, there was a span of 17 bases. The length of the CDR3 is 14 residues. The germline CDR1 and CDR2 sequences are DFQATT and SNEGSKA (reference sequence). The CDR3 DNA reads TGCAGTGCCACCCGGTTCACCGGCGACTATGGCTACACCTTC. Its protein product is CSATRFTGDYGYTF.

For this clonotype: A read error is possible here, since a much larger clone lies one base away. J is TRBJ2-3 and V is TRBV7-6, with 9 bases matching TRBD2. The CDR3 totals 17 residues. The germline gives CDR1 SGHVS, CDR2 FNYEAQ. V lost 1 base and J lost 6; bases outside the gene matches: 11. The CDR3 DNA follows: TGTGCCAGCAGCTTAGGATTCGTGCGGGGGGGCCAGGATACGCAGTATTTT. Protein sequence: CASSLGFVRGGQDTQYF.

As concerns this clonotype: The CDR3 does not close with the conserved phenylalanine or tryptophan, likely indicating a read error. The chain employs TRBV6-2 or TRBV6-3 and TRBJ2-5; 9 positions agree with TRBD2. CDR3 size: 18 residues. Germline V gene lookup returns CDR1 MNHEY and CDR2 SVGEGT. CDR3 sequence: CASNYRTSVYRVGETQYL. CDR3 nucleotides: TGTGCCAGCAATTACCGGACTAGCGTATATAGAGTTGGAGAGACCCAGTACTTA.

This sequence joins TRBV24-1 and TRBJ1-2; 9 bases align to TRBD1. CDR1 and CDR2 from the germline V gene are KGHDR and SFDVKD. This CDR3 region has 18 residues. J lost 2 bases, V lost 3 bases, and 12 bases had no gene match. CDR3 nucleotide sequence: TGTGCCACCAGTGATGCCAAATCCGGGACAGGGAAGAACTATGGCTACACCTTC. As protein: CATSDAKSGTGKNYGYTF.

This clonotype was counted ten times or more. The J gene is TRBJ1-5, the V gene TRBV6-2 or TRBV6-3; TRBD1 matches at 7 bases. The germline V gene encodes CDR1 MNHEY and CDR2 SVGEGT. With 2 bases clipped from V and 3 bases from J, the junction kept 13 bases outside the gene matches. There are 18 residues in the CDR3. CDR3 protein: CASSYLLGAGGANQPQHF. CDR3 nucleotides: TGTGCCAGCAGTTACCTTCTGGGGGCAGGGGGTGCCAATCAGCCCCAGCATTTT.